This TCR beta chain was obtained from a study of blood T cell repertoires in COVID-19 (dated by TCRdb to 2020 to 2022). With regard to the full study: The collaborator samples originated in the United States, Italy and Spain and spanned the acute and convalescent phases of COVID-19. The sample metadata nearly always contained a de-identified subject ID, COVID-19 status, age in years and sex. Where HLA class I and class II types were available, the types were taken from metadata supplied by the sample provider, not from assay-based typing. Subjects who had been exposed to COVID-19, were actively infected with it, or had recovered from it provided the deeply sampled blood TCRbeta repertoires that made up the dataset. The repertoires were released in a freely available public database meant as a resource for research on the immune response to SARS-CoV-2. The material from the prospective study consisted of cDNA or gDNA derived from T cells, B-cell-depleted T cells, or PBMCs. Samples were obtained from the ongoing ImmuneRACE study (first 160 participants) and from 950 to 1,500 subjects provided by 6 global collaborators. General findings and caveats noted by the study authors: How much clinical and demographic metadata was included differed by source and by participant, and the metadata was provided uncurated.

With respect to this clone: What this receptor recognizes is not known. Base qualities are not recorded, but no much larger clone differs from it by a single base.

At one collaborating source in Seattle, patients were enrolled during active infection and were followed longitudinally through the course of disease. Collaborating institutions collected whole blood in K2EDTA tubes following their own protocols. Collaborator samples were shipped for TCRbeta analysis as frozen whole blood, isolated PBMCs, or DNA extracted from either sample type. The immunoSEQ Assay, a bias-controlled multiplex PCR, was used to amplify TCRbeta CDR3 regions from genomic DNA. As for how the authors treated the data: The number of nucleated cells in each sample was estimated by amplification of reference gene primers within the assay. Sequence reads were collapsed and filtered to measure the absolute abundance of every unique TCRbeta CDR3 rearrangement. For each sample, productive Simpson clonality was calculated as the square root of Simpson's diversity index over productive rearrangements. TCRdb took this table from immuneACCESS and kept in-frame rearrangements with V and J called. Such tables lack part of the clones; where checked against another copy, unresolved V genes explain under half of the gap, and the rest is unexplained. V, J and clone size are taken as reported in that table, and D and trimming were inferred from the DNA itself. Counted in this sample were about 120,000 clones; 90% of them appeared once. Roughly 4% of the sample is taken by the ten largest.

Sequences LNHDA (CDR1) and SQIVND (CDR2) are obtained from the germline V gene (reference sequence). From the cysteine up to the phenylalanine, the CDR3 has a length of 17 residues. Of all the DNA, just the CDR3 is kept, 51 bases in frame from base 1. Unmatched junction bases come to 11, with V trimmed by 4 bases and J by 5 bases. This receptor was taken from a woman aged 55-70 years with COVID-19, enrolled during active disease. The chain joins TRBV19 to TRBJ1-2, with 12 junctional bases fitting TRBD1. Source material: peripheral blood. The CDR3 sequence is CASSTFAGDRGHYGYTF. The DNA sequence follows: TGTGCCAGTAGTACTTTCGCCGGGGACAGGGGGCATTATGGCTACACCTTC.